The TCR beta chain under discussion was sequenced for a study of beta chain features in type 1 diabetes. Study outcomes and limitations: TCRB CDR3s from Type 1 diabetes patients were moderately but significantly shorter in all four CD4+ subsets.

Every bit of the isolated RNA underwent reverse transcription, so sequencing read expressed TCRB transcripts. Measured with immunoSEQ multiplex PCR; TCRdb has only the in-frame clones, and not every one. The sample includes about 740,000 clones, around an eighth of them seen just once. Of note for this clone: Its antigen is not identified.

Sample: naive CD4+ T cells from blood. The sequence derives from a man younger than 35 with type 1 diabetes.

The CDR3 reads CASSLKQGIGGTEAFF. The CDR3 region has the DNA TGCGCCAGCAGCCTCAAACAGGGGATTGGTGGGACTGAAGCTTTCTTT. The rearrangement links TRBV4-1 to TRBJ1-1; 7 bases agree with TRBD1. CDR1 is MGHRA and CDR2 is YSYEKL in the germline V gene. The CDR3 has 16 residues. V lost 4 bases, J lost 5 bases, and 13 bases stayed unmatched.